This TCR beta chain was identified during a study of blood T cells in healthy people across ages. Study outcomes and limitations: Greater diversity and more naive CD4+ cells were seen in long-lived donors than in aged donors.

Germline V gene sequence: CDR1 SQVTM, CDR2 ANQGSEA. V was cut by 4 bases and J by 3 bases, with 3 bases left in between. This CDR3 region has 10 residues. This clonotype has only a few counts. Antigen: not known. The individuals who served as donors were healthy Caucasians living in Russia, aged about 6 to 90. Every sample gave at least 5.5 micrograms of total RNA when it was extracted. A second PCR, run for about 6 to 12 cycles, used a sample-barcoded 5' primer plus a J-beta primer mix. Every cDNA was tagged by a template-switch adaptor with 12 random nucleotides. MiXCR was run by TCRdb on the 5' RACE reads, yielding one entry per CDR3 protein. The table has around 1.5 million distinct CDR3 sequences, 45% to 70% seen once; the top ten hold 6.5% to 8.5%.

Sequencing used blood. V gene TRBV29-1 combines with J gene TRBJ1-1; D not resolved. The receptor comes from a man aged 18 to 29 in good health. The DNA for the CDR3 is TGCAGCGTTGTTTACACTGAAGCTTTCTTT. The encoded protein is CSVVYTEAFF.